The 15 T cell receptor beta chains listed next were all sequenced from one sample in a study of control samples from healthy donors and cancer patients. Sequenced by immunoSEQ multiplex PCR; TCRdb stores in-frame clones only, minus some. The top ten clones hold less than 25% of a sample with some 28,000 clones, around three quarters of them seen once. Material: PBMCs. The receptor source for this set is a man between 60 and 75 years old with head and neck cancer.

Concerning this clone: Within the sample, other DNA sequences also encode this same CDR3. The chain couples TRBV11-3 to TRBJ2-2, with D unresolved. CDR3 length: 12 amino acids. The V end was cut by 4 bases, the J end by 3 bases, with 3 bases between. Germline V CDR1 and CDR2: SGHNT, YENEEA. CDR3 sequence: CASSSHTGELFF. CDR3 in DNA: TGTGCCAGCAGCTCTCACACCGGGGAGCTGTTTTTT. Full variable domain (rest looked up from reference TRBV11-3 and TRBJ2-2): EAGVVQSPRYKIIEKKQPVAFWCNPISGHNTLYWYLQNLGQGPELLIRYENEEAVDDSQLPKDRFSAERLKGVDSTLKIQPAELGDSAVYLCASSSHTGELFFGEGSRLTVL.

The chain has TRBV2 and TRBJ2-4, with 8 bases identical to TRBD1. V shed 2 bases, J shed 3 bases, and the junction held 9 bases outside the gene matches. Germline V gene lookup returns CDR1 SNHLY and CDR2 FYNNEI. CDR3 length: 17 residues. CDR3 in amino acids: CASSELGGQVYKNIQYF. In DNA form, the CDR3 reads TGTGCCAGCAGTGAACTGGGGGGACAGGTCTACAAAAACATTCAGTACTTC.

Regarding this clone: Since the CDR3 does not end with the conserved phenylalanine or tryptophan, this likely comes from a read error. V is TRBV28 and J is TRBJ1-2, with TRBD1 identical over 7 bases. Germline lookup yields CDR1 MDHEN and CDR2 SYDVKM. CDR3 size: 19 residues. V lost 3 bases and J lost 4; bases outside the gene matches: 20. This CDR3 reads CASSFLNGVGRGLGYGYTI. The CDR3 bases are TGTGCCAGCAGTTTTTTAAACGGGGTTGGGAGGGGGCTTGGCTATGGCTACACCATC.

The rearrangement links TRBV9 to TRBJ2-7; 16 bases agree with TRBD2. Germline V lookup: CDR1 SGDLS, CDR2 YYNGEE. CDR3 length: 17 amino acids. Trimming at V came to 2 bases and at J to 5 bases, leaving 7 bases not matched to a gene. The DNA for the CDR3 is TGTGCCAGCAGCGTCGGGACTAGCGGGAGGGCCGGGGACGAGCAGTACTTC. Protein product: CASSVGTSGRAGDEQYF.

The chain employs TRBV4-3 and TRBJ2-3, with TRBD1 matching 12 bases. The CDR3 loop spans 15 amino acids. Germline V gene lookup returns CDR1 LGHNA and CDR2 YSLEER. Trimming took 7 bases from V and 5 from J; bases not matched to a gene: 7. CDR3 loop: CASTVGTGGKDTQYF. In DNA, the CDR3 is TGCGCCAGCACCGTAGGGACAGGGGGCAAAGATACGCAGTATTTT.

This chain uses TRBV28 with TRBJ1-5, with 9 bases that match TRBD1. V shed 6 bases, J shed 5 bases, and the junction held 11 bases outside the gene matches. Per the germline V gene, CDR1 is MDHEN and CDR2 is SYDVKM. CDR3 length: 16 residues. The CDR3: CASSLDRGDWDQPQHF. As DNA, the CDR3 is TGTGCCAGCAGCCTAGACAGGGGGGACTGGGATCAGCCCCAGCATTTT.

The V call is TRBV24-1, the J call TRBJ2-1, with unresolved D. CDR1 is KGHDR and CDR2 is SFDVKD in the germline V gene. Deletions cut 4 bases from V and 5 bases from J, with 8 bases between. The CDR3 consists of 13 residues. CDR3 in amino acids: CATSDTLNNEQFF. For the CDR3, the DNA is TGTGCCACCAGTGACACACTAAACAATGAGCAGTTCTTC.

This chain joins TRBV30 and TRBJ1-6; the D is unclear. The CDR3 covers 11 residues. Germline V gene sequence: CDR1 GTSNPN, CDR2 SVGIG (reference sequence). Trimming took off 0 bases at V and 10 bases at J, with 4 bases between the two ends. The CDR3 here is CAWSVSSPLHF. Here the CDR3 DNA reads TGTGCCTGGAGTGTTTCCTCACCCCTCCACTTT.

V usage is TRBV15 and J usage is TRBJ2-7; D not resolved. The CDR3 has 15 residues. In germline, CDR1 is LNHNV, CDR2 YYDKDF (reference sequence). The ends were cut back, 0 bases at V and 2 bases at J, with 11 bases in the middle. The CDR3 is CATSRDRNSPYEQYF. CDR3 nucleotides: TGTGCCACCAGCAGAGATAGGAACAGCCCCTACGAGCAGTACTTC. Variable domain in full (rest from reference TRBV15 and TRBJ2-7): DAMVIQNPRYQVTQFGKPVTLSCSQTLNHNVMYWYQQKSSQAPKLLFHYYDKDFNNEADTPDNFQSRRPNTSFCFLDIRSPGLGDTAMYLCATSRDRNSPYEQYFGPGTRLTVT.

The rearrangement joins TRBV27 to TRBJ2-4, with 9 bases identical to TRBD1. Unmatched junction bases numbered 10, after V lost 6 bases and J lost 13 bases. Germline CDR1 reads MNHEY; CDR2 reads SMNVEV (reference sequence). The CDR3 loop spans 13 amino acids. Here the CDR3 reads CASSPMAGTGQYF. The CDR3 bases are TGTGCCAGCAGCCCCATGGCCGGGACAGGGCAGTACTTC.

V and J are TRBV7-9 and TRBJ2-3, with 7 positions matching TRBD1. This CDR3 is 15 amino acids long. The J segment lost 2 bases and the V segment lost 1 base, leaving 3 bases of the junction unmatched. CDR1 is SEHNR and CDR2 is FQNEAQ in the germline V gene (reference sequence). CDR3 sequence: CASSLDRGYTDTQYF. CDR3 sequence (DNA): TGTGCCAGCAGCTTAGACAGGGGATACACAGATACGCAGTATTTT.

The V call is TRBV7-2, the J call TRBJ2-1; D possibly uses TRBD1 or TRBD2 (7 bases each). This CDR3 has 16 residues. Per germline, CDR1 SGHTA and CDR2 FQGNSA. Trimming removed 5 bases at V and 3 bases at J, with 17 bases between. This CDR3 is CASSLTGEGLYNEQFF. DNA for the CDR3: TGTGCCAGCAGCCTCACAGGGGAGGGACTCTACAATGAGCAGTTCTTC.

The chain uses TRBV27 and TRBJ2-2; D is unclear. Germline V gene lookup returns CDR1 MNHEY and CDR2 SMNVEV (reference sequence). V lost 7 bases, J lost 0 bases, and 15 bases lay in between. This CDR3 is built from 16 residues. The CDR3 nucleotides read TGTGCCAGCAAATATAGCCAGGCCTCGAACACCGGGGAGCTGTTTTTT. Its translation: CASKYSQASNTGELFF.

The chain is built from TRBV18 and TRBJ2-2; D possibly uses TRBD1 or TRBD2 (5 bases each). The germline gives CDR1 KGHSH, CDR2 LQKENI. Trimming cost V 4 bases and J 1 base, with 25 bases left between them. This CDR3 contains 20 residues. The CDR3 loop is CASSHAEPGPQTRNTGELFF. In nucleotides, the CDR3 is TGTGCCAGCTCACACGCCGAACCGGGACCTCAAACAAGGAACACCGGGGAGCTGTTTTTT. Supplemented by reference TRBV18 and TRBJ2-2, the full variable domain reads NAGVMQNPRHLVRRRGQEARLRCSPMKGHSHVYWYRQLPEEGLKFMVYLQKENIIDESGMPKERFSAEFPKEGPSILRIQQVVRGDSAAYFCASSHAEPGPQTRNTGELFFGEGSRLTVL.

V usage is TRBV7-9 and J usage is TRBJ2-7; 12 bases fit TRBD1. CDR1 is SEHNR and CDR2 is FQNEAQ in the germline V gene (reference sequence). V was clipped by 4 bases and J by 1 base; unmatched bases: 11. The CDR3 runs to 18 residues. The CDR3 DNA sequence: TGTGCCAGCAGCTCCCGGGACAGGGGGCCATCTGGTTCCTACGAGCAGTACTTC. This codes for CASSSRDRGPSGSYEQYF.